This TCR beta chain was identified during a study of CD8 T cells in Susac syndrome. Random hexamers were used to reverse transcribe an amount of about 0.45 to 1 ug RNA. One entry per CDR3 protein, called by TCRdb with MiXCR from the immunoSEQ multiplex PCR reads. The profile shows 400,000 or so distinct CDR3 sequences, around 83% of them singletons. The CDR3 totals 12 residues. Deletions cut 5 bases from V and 5 bases from J, with 10 bases between. Germline V gene sequence: CDR1 SEHNR, CDR2 FQNEAQ (reference sequence). This clonotype was recorded only once. The clonotype originates from a human donor with multiple sclerosis. The chain links TRBV7-9 to TRBJ2-7; the D is unclear. Sample: CD8+ T cells from PBMCs. As DNA, the CDR3 is TGTGCCAGCAGCGTCGACAACCACGAGCAGTACTTC. Its protein is CASSVDNHEQYF.